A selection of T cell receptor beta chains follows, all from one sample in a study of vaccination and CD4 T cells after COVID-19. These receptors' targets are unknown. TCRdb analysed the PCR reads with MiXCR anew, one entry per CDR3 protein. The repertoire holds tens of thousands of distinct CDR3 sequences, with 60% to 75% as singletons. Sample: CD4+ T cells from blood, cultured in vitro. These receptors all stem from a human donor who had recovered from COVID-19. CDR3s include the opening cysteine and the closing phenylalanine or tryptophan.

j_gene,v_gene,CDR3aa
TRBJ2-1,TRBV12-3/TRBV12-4,CASSPGTHNEQFF
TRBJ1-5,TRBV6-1,CASSEFDRGGLPQPQHF
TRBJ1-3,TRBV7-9,CASRSSRGQGTESGNTIYF
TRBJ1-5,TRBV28,CASSLAGYQPQHF
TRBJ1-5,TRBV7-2,CASSRQLSNQPQHF
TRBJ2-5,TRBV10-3,CAISEGAGGKETQYF
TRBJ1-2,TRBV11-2,CASSLEFRGLNCF
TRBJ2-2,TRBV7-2,CASSLDGSTGELFF
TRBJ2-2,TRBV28,CASSPAGLAKTGELFF
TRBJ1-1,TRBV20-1,CSAGKGGMNTEAFF
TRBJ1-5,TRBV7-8,CASTRGAGGFGNQPQHF
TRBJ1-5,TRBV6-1,CASSVGPDPRPQHF
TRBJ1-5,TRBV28,CASRDGSNQPQHF
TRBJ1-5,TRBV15,CATSRDPRDRSNQPQHF
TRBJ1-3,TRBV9,CASSVGGGNTIYF
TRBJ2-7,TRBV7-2,CASSLGRGWGYEQYF
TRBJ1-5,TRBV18,CASSKGAGWDQPQHF
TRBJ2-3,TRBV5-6,CASSLIGSPSTDTQYF
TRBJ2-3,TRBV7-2,CASSPSWAGVGTDTQYF
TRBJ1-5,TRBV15,CATSRDSTGVRDQPQHF
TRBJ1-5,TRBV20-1,CSASWRGGNQPQHF
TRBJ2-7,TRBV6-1,CASLTSGPYEQYF
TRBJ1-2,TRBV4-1,CASYDGIYGYTF
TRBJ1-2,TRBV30,CAWSHRDRELYGYTF
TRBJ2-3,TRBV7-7,CASSYRGGRSSTDTQYF
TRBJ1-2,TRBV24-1,CATSQGSYGYTF
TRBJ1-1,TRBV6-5,CASSYPDRGRGEAFF
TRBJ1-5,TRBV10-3,CAISEGGGGNQPQHF
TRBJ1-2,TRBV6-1,CASSEGAASYGYTF
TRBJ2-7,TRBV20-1,CSATGTSGRAGYEQYF
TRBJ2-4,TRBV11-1,CASSPRGGWDIQYF